This T cell receptor (beta chain) was sequenced during a study of cytomegalovirus exposure and HLA in healthy donors. The CDR3 spans 14 residues. The ends lost 4 bases at V and 4 bases at J; junction bases unmatched: 4. CDR1 and CDR2 (germline): MNHNS, SASEGT. Primers for the PCR totalled 60 Vbeta and 13 Jbeta. The protocol was immunoSEQ multiplex PCR, while the TCRdb copy is restricted to in-frame clones and leaves out a portion. The sample yields about 77,000 clones, around 78% seen once. Study-level points and caveats: Sequencing likely produced, as an artifact, a cluster of highly shared sequence variants.

To note about this clone: Its matching antigen is unknown.

The origin of this receptor is a man between 40 and 49 years old in good health and CMV-seronegative. Specimen: PBMCs. The chain employs TRBV6-1 and TRBJ1-2; 9 bases match TRBD1. The CDR3 region is CASSGGQGIYGYTF. The CDR3 coding sequence is TGTGCCAGCAGTGGGGGACAGGGCATCTATGGCTACACCTTC.